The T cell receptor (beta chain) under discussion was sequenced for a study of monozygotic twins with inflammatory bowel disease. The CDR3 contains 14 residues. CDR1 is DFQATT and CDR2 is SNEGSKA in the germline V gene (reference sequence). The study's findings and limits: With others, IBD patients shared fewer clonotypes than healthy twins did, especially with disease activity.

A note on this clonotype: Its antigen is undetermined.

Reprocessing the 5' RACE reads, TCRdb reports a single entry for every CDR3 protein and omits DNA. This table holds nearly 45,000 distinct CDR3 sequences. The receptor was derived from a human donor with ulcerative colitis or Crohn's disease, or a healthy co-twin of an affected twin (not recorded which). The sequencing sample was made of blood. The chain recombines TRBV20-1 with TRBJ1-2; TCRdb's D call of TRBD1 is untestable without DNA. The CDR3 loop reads CSASAHTGAPSYTF.